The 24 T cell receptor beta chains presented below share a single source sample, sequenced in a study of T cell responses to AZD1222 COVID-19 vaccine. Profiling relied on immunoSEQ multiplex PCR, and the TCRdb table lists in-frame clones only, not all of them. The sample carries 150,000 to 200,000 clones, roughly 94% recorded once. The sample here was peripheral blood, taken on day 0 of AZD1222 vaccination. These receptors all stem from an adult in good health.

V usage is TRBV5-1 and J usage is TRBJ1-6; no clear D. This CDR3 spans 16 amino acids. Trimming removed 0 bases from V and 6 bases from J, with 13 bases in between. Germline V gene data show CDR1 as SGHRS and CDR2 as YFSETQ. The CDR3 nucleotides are TGCGCCAGCAGCTTGGAGCCCGGGAGTCCTAATTCACCCCTCCACTTT. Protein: CASSLEPGSPNSPLHF.

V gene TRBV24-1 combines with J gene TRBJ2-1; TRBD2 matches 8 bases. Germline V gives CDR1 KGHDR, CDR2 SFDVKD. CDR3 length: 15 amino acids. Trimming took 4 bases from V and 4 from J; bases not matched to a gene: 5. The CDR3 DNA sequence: TGTGCCACCAGTGAGGGGACTAGGAGGTACAATGAGCAGTTCTTC. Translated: CATSEGTRRYNEQFF.

The chain's CDR3 is CASSILTHYEQYF. In DNA, the CDR3 is TGTGCCAGCAGTATACTTACCCACTACGAGCAGTACTTC. This chain joins TRBV7-8 and TRBJ2-7; no firm D call. The V end was cut by 6 bases, the J end by 3 bases, with 12 bases between. CDR3 size: 13 residues. CDR1 is SGHVS and CDR2 is FQNEAQ in the germline V gene.

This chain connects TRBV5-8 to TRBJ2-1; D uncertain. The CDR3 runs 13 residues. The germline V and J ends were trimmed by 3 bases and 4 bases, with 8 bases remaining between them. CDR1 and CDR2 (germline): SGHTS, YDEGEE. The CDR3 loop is CASSSYGYNEQFF. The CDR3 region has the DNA TGTGCCAGCAGCTCGTATGGGTACAATGAGCAGTTCTTC.

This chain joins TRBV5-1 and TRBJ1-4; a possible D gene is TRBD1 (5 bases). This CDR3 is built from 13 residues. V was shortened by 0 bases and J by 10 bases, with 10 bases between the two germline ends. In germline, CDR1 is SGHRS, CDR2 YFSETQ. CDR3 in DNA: TGCGCCAGCAGCTTGGAAACGGGACGAAAACTGTTTTTT. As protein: CASSLETGRKLFF.

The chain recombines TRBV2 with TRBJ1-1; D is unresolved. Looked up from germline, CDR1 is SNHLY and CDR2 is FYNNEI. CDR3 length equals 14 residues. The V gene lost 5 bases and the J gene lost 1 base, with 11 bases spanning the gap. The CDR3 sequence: CASSTESSNTEAFF. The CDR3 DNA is TGTGCCAGCAGTACGGAGAGCTCGAACACTGAAGCTTTCTTT.

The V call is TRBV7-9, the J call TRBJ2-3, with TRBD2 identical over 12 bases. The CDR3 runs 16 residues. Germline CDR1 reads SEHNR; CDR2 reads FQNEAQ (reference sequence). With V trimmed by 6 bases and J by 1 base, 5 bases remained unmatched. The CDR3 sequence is CASRRLAGGRTDTQYF. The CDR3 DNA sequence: TGTGCCAGCAGACGTCTAGCGGGAGGGCGCACAGATACGCAGTATTTT.

CDR3 residues: CASSPSTGGNSPLHF. CDR3 DNA sequence: TGTGCCAGCAGCCCCTCGACAGGCGGAAATTCACCCCTCCACTTT. This sequence joins TRBV5-4 and TRBJ1-6, with a weak D call TRBD1 (6 bases). Between the trimmed V and J ends, which lost 4 bases and 7 bases, there was a span of 15 bases. This CDR3 has 15 residues. Germline V gene lookup returns CDR1 SGHNT and CDR2 YYREEE (reference sequence). Using reference TRBV5-4 and TRBJ1-6 for the parts outside the CDR3, the full variable domain is ETGVTQSPTHLIKTRGQQVTLRCSSQSGHNTVSWYQQALGQGPQFIFQYYREEENGRGNFPPRFSGLQFPNYSSELNVNALELDDSALYLCASSPSTGGNSPLHFGNGTRLTVT.

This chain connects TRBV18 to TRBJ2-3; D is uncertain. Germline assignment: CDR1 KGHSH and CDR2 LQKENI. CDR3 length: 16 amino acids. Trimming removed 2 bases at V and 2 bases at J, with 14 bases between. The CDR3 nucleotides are TGTGCCAGCTCACCAGAGGCCCTAACTCACACAGATACGCAGTATTTT. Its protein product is CASSPEALTHTDTQYF.

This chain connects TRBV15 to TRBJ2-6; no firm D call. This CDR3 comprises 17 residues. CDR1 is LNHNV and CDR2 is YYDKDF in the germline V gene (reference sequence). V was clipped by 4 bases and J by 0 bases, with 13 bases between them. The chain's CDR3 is CATSIFTGPSGANVLTF. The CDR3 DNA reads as TGTGCCACCAGCATTTTTACGGGCCCCTCTGGGGCCAACGTCCTGACTTTC.

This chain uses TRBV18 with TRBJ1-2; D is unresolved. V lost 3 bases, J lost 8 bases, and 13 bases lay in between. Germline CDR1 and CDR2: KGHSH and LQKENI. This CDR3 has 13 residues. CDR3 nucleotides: TGTGCCAGCTCACCCGATGGGCTTTCAGGCTACACCTTC. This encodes CASSPDGLSGYTF.

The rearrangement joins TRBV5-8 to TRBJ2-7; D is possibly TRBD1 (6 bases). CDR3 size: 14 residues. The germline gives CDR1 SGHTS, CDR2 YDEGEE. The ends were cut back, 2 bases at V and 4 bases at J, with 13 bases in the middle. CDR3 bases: TGTGCCAGCAGCTTCGGGCAGGGGAGTTACGAGCAGTACTTC. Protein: CASSFGQGSYEQYF.

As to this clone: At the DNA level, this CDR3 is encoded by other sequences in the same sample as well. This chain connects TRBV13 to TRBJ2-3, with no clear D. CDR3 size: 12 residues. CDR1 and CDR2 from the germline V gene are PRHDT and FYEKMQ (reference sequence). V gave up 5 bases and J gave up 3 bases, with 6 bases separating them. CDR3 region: CASSLGTDTQYF. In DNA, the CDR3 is TGTGCCAGCAGCCTTGGGACAGATACGCAGTATTTT.

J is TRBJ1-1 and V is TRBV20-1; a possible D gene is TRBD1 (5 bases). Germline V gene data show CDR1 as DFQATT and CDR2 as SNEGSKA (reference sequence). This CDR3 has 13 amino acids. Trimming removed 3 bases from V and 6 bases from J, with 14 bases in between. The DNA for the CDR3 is TGCAGTGCTAGTCTCCAGGGAGGGGCTGAAGCTTTCTTT. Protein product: CSASLQGGAEAFF.

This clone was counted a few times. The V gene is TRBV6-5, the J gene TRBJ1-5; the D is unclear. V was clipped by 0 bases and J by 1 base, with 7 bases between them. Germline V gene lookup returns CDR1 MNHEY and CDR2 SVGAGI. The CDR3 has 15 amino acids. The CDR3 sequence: CASSYSSRSNQPQHF. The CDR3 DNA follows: TGTGCCAGCAGTTACTCATCTCGCAGCAATCAGCCCCAGCATTTT.

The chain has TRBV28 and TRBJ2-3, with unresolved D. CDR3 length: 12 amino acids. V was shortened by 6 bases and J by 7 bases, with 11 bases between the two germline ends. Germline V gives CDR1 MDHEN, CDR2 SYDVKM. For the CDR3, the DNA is TGTGCCAGCAGGGAGTCAGCTAATACGCAGTATTTT. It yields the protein CASRESANTQYF.

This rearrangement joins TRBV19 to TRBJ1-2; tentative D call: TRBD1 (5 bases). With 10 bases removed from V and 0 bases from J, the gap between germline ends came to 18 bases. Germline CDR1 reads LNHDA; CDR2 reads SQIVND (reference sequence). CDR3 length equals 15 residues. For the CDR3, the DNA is TGTGCCACCAAAGATTTGACGGGGCCTAACTATGGCTACACCTTC. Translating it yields CATKDLTGPNYGYTF.

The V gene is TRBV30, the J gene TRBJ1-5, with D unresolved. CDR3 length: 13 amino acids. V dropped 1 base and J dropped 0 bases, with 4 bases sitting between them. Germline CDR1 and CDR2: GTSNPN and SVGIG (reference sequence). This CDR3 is CAWSEDSNQPQHF. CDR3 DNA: TGTGCCTGGAGTGAGGATAGCAATCAGCCCCAGCATTTT.

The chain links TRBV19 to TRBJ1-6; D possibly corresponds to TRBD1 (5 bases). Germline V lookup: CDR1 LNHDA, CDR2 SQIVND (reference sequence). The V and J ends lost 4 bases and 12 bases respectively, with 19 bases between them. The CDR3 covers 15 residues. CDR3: CASSTRQMEIGPLHF. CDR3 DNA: TGTGCCAGTAGTACCCGACAGATGGAGATAGGACCCCTCCACTTT.

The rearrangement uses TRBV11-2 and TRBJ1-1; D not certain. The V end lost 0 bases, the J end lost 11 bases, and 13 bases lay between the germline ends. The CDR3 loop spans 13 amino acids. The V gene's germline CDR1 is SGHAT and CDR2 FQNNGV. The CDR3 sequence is CASSLDMYIWAFF. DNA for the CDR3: TGTGCCAGCAGCTTAGATATGTACATCTGGGCTTTCTTT.

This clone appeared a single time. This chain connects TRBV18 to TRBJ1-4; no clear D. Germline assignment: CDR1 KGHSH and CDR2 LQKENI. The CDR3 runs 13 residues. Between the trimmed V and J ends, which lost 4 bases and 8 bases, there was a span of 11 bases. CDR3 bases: TGTGCCAGCTCACTCCCCGGTCAGGAAAAACTGTTTTTT. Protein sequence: CASSLPGQEKLFF.

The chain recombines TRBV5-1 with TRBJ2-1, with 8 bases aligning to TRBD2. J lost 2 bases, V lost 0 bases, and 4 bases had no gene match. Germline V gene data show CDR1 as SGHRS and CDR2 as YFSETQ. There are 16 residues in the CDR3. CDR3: CASSLEAGETYNEQFF. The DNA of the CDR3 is TGCGCCAGCAGCTTGGAAGCGGGAGAGACCTACAATGAGCAGTTCTTC.

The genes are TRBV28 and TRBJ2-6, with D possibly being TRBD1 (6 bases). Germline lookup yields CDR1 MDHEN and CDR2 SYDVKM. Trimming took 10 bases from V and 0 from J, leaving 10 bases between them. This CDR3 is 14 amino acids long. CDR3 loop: CAIRGHSGANVLTF. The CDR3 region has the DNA TGTGCCATCAGGGGCCACTCTGGGGCCAACGTCCTGACTTTC. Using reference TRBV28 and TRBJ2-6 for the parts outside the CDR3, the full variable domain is DVKVTQSSRYLVKRTGEKVFLECVQDMDHENMFWYRQDPGLGLRLIYFSYDVKMKEKGDIPEGYSVSREKKERFSLILESASTNQTSMYLCAIRGHSGANVLTFGAGSRLTVL.

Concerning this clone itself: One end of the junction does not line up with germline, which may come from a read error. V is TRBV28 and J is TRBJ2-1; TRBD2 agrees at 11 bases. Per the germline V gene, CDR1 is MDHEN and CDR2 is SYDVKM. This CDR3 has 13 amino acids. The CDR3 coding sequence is TGTGCCAGCAATTTAGCGGGAGGGGTAGAGCAGTTCTTC. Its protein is CASNLAGGVEQFF. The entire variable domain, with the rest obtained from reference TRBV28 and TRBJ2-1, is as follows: DVKVTQSSRYLVKRTGEKVFLECVQDMDHENMFWYRQDPGLGLRLIYFSYDVKMKEKGDIPEGYSVSREKKERFSLILESASTNQTSMYLCASNLAGGVEQFFGPGTRLTVL.